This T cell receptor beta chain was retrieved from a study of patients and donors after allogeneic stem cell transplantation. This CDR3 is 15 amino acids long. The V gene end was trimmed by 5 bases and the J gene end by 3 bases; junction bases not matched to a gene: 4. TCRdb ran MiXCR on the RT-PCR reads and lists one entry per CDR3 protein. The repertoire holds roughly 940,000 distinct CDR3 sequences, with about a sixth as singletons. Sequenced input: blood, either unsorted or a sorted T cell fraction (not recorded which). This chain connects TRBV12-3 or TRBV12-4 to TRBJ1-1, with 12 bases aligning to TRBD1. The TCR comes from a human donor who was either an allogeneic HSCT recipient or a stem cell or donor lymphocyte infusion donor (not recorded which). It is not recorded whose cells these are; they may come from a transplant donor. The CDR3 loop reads CASSRGTGGYTEAFF. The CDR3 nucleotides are TGTGCCAGCAGTAGGGGGACAGGGGGCTACACTGAAGCTTTCTTT.